This entry features one T cell receptor beta chain sequence. These data belong to a study of blood T cell repertoires in COVID-19. Method: immunoSEQ multiplex PCR; TCRdb's copy keeps in-frame clones and lacks some. This sample carries some 300,000 clones, roughly 90% of them seen once, and the ten largest clones take roughly a tenth. Germline loops: CDR1 MDHEN, CDR2 SYDVKM. The V end was cut by 7 bases, the J end by 4 bases, with 14 bases between. The CDR3 runs 13 residues. The V call is TRBV28, the J call TRBJ2-7, with a possible D match to TRBD1 (7 bases). Specimen: PBMCs or T cells enriched from blood (not recorded which). The TCR was taken from a woman aged 25 to 45 who had recovered from COVID-19. CDR3 sequence: CASNKGAGYEQYF. In nucleotides, the CDR3 is TGTGCCAGCAATAAGGGGGCGGGGTACGAGCAGTACTTC. Full variable domain (outside the CDR3, taken from reference TRBV28 and TRBJ2-7): DVKVTQSSRYLVKRTGEKVFLECVQDMDHENMFWYRQDPGLGLRLIYFSYDVKMKEKGDIPEGYSVSREKKERFSLILESASTNQTSMYLCASNKGAGYEQYFGPGTRLTVT.